This entry lists 11 T cell receptor beta chains sequenced from one sample in a study of long-term antiretroviral therapy in people with HIV. The run of the v3.0 immunoSEQ assay was at survey level. Measured with immunoSEQ multiplex PCR; TCRdb has only the in-frame clones, and not every one. The sample holds 25,000 to 35,000 clones; about 96% are singletons and the top ten take 6.5% to 10%. Sample: unsorted PBMCs, taken 6 to 6.5 years after starting antiretroviral therapy. The receptors originated from a man aged 25 to 40 with HIV.

The chain couples TRBV29-1 to TRBJ2-7; D is undetermined. Per the germline V gene, CDR1 is SQVTM and CDR2 is ANQGSEA. The CDR3 has 13 amino acids. V lost 3 bases, J lost 4 bases, and 13 bases lay in between. This CDR3 reads CSVDNPPGYEQYF. The CDR3 bases are TGCAGCGTTGATAACCCCCCTGGGTACGAGCAGTACTTC.

This chain links TRBV7-6 with TRBJ2-7; possible D gene TRBD1, 6 bases. The CDR3 has 15 residues. Germline values: CDR1 SGHVS, CDR2 FNYEAQ. The ends were cut back, 5 bases at V and 4 bases at J, with 18 bases in the middle. The CDR3 DNA sequence: TGTGCCAGCAGCGAGGCCAGGGGCCAGGCGTACGAGCAGTACTTC. Its translation is CASSEARGQAYEQYF.

This clone was observed a single time. The V and J genes are TRBV7-8 and TRBJ2-3; D possibly matches TRBD1 or TRBD2 (5 bases each). The CDR3 spans 16 residues. Trimming pared 3 bases from V and 4 bases from J, leaving 17 bases between. Germline CDR1 and CDR2: SGHVS and FQNEAQ. The CDR3 DNA is TGTGCCAGCAGCTTGGGACGGGCTTTGGGGGCAGATACGCAGTATTTT. Protein sequence: CASSLGRALGADTQYF.

With regard to this clone: Additional DNA sequences in this sample encode the identical CDR3. The chain combines TRBV19 with TRBJ2-7; a weak D match, TRBD2 (6 bases). The V gene lost 3 bases and the J gene lost 4 bases, with 13 bases spanning the gap. The germline gives CDR1 LNHDA, CDR2 SQIVND (reference sequence). The CDR3 length is 14 residues. The CDR3, as DNA: TGTGCCAGTAGTATTGGGACTGGGGAGTACGAGCAGTACTTC. Translation gives CASSIGTGEYEQYF.

The V call is TRBV4-2, the J call TRBJ2-1; TRBD2 agrees at 7 bases. J gave up 7 bases and V 6 bases, and 12 bases lay outside the gene matches. The CDR3 extends over 15 amino acids. Germline lookup yields CDR1 LGHNA and CDR2 YNFKEQ. The CDR3, as DNA: TGTGCCAGCAGGGCCGCCGCGACTAGCCGGAATGAGCAGTTCTTC. Its protein product is CASRAAATSRNEQFF.

This chain connects TRBV4-1 to TRBJ2-3; D may be TRBD2 (6 bases). CDR1 MGHRA and CDR2 YSYEKL come from the germline V gene. Trimming cost V 6 bases and J 3 bases, with 13 bases left between them. The CDR3 length is 14 residues. The chain's CDR3 is CASSFSGGTDTQYF. Written as DNA, the CDR3 is TGCGCCAGCAGTTTTTCCGGGGGTACAGATACGCAGTATTTT.

The V call is TRBV5-6, the J call TRBJ2-7; no reliable D call. The CDR3 loop spans 14 amino acids. The V gene lost 0 bases and the J gene lost 0 bases, with 7 bases spanning the gap. CDR1 is SGHDT, CDR2 YYEEEE, per germline. CDR3 protein: CASSLGSSSYEQYF. CDR3 DNA: TGTGCCAGCAGCTTGGGGTCTAGCTCCTACGAGCAGTACTTC.

This chain uses TRBV4-1 with TRBJ2-3; 10 bases line up with TRBD2. CDR3 size: 17 residues. Looked up from germline, CDR1 is MGHRA and CDR2 is YSYEKL. Trimming took 1 base from V and 0 from J; bases not matched to a gene: 4. Here the CDR3 reads CASSQAGTSASTDTQYF. CDR3 bases: TGCGCCAGCAGCCAAGCGGGGACTAGCGCCAGCACAGATACGCAGTATTTT.

This rearrangement joins TRBV4-2 to TRBJ2-1; 11 nucleotides align to TRBD1. Germline assignment: CDR1 LGHNA and CDR2 YNFKEQ. V dropped 3 bases and J dropped 6; count of bases not matched to a gene: 4. The CDR3 contains 15 residues. The CDR3 sequence is CASSHAGTGGNEQFF. CDR3 in DNA: TGTGCCAGCAGCCATGCCGGGACAGGGGGCAATGAGCAGTTCTTC.

The chain has TRBV5-1 and TRBJ1-2, with 9 bases lining up with TRBD1. This CDR3 has 14 amino acids. CDR1 and CDR2 from the germline V gene are SGHRS and YFSETQ. V was clipped by 0 bases and J by 4 bases; unmatched bases: 1. The CDR3 region has the DNA TGCGCCAGCAGCTTGGGACAGGGGGTCTATGGCTACACCTTC. As protein: CASSLGQGVYGYTF.

The chain links TRBV5-5 to TRBJ2-1; D tentatively fits TRBD1 or TRBD2 (5 bases each). Germline V lookup: CDR1 SGHKS, CDR2 YYEKEE (reference sequence). The CDR3 extends over 17 amino acids. Trimming cost V 5 bases and J 7 bases, with 25 bases left between them. The CDR3 here is CASSSKGRVGAWNEQFF. The CDR3 DNA follows: TGTGCCAGCAGTTCGAAGGGGCGAGTGGGAGCCTGGAATGAGCAGTTCTTC.